The clone carrying this TCR beta chain was picked up many times. TCRdb fed the 5' RACE reads into MiXCR, producing one record per CDR3 protein. The sample shows more than 60,000 distinct CDR3 sequences, 6.2% of them seen only once. This record comes from a study of CD8 T cells in ankylosing spondylitis. Trimming pared 5 bases from V and 9 bases from J, leaving 22 bases between. Germline assignment: CDR1 SGHRS and CDR2 YFSETQ. The CDR3 contains 15 residues. The clonotype originates from a male donor with ankylosing spondylitis. This chain uses TRBV5-1 with TRBJ2-3; D possibly corresponds to TRBD2 (5 bases). Sequencing was carried out using synovial fluid, either unsorted or a sorted T cell fraction (not recorded which). The CDR3 region has the DNA TGCGCCAGCAGAATAGGGTTCGGCCCAGGAGGAACGCAGTATTTT. It yields the protein CASRIGFGPGGTQYF.